The 32 T cell receptor beta chains below all came from one sample that was sequenced in a study of blood T cell repertoires in COVID-19. The assay was immunoSEQ multiplex PCR, and TCRdb's table has in-frame clones only and misses some. The table includes about 250,000 clones, 65% to 90% detected once. Sequenced input: peripheral blood. These receptors were taken from an elderly woman with active or convalescent COVID-19.

This clone was recorded only once. The chain is built from TRBV18 and TRBJ2-7; 7 bases fit TRBD1. This CDR3 has 14 residues. V dropped 2 bases and J dropped 4; count of bases not matched to a gene: 5. From germline, CDR1 is KGHSH and CDR2 LQKENI. The CDR3 DNA sequence: TGTGCCAGCTCACCAGGGCCACAGGGGTACGAGCAGTACTTC. Its protein is CASSPGPQGYEQYF.

V and J are TRBV19 and TRBJ2-7; 10 bases fit TRBD1. Germline CDR1 and CDR2: LNHDA and SQIVND (reference sequence). The CDR3 loop spans 13 amino acids. J lost 9 bases, V lost 6 bases, and 8 bases had no gene match. CDR3 loop: CASSGTGVGWQYF. The DNA of the CDR3 is TGTGCCAGTAGCGGGACAGGGGTAGGATGGCAGTACTTC.

The chain has TRBV5-1 and TRBJ2-7; 10 nucleotides match TRBD1. The CDR3 spans 14 residues. With 5 bases clipped from V and 5 bases from J, the junction kept 7 bases outside the gene matches. Germline V gene data show CDR1 as SGHRS and CDR2 as YFSETQ. CDR3 sequence reads: CASREGQGSNEQYF. Here the CDR3 DNA reads TGCGCCAGCAGGGAGGGACAGGGGAGTAACGAGCAGTACTTC.

The rearrangement joins TRBV5-1 to TRBJ2-2; D call uncertain. The germline gives CDR1 SGHRS, CDR2 YFSETQ. The CDR3 is 17 amino acids. Trimming took 0 bases from V and 2 from J, leaving 14 bases between them. The CDR3: CASSLGGSQLNTGELFF. The CDR3 nucleotides read TGCGCCAGCAGCTTGGGAGGTAGCCAGCTCAACACCGGGGAGCTGTTTTTT.

This clone was recorded once. The V and J genes are TRBV5-4 and TRBJ1-2; D is unresolved. The CDR3 loop spans 14 amino acids. V lost 0 bases and J 8 bases, leaving 14 bases between the germline ends. CDR1 is SGHNT and CDR2 is YYREEE in the germline V gene (reference sequence). The DNA for the CDR3 is TGTGCCAGCAGCTTGGCGCGGGGAGGGTTAGGCTACACCTTC. Encoded protein: CASSLARGGLGYTF. The full variable domain, completed using reference TRBV5-4 and TRBJ1-2, is ETGVTQSPTHLIKTRGQQVTLRCSSQSGHNTVSWYQQALGQGPQFIFQYYREEENGRGNFPPRFSGLQFPNYSSELNVNALELDDSALYLCASSLARGGLGYTFGSGTRLTVV.

This chain uses TRBV3-1 (or the pseudogene TRBV3-2) with TRBJ1-5, with D perhaps matching TRBD1 (6 bases). The CDR3 contains 16 residues. Trimming shortened V by 1 base and J by 3 bases, and 13 bases separated the two germline ends. Germline assignment: CDR1 LGHDT and CDR2 YNNKEL (reference sequence). CDR3 sequence: CASSQGPPGVNQPQHF. The CDR3 nucleotides read TGTGCCAGCAGCCAAGGACCCCCAGGGGTCAATCAGCCCCAGCATTTT.

The chain recombines TRBV12-3 or TRBV12-4 with TRBJ1-1; D unresolved. The V and J ends lost 5 bases and 4 bases respectively, with 8 bases between them. The CDR3 sequence is 12 residues long. The CDR3 sequence: CASSPVPTEAFF. In DNA, the CDR3 is TGTGCCAGCAGTCCTGTTCCCACTGAAGCTTTCTTT.

The chain recombines TRBV7-2 with TRBJ1-2; no firm D call. This CDR3 is 12 amino acids long. Germline V gene data show CDR1 as SGHTA and CDR2 as FQGNSA. The germline V and J ends were trimmed by 7 bases and 0 bases, with 6 bases remaining between them. CDR3 residues: CASTATNYGYTF. DNA for the CDR3: TGTGCCAGCACCGCGACTAACTATGGCTACACCTTC. Full variable domain (rest looked up from reference TRBV7-2 and TRBJ1-2): GAGVSQSPSNKVTEKGKDVELRCDPISGHTALYWYRQSLGQGLEFLIYFQGNSAPDKSGLPSDRFSAERTGGSVSTLTIQRTQQEDSAVYLCASTATNYGYTFGSGTRLTVV.

This chain connects TRBV2 to TRBJ2-2, with TRBD2 matching 7 bases. CDR1 is SNHLY and CDR2 is FYNNEI in the germline V gene. The V segment lost 4 bases and the J segment 3 bases; nucleotides outside the gene matches: 5. This CDR3 comprises 15 residues. CDR3 nucleotides: TGTGCCAGCAGTGTAAGCGGGACCCACACCGGGGAGCTGTTTTTT. It specifies CASSVSGTHTGELFF.

V is TRBV28 and J is TRBJ1-2; 9 nucleotides match TRBD1. Germline CDR1 is MDHEN and CDR2 is SYDVKM. V lost 6 bases to trimming and J lost 2 bases; unmatched junction nucleotides: 13. The CDR3 runs to 17 residues. The CDR3 nucleotides read TGTGCCAGCAGACGCCCCGGGACAGGGCATACAAACTATGGCTACACCTTC. Translation: CASRRPGTGHTNYGYTF.

This clone was counted a few times. The chain carries TRBV5-1 and TRBJ1-1; 8 bases match TRBD1. J gave up 5 bases and V 7 bases, and 10 bases lay outside the gene matches. Germline CDR1 SGHRS, CDR2 YFSETQ. The CDR3 is 14 residues long. The CDR3 is CASHDRGVDTEAFF. CDR3 DNA: TGCGCCAGCCACGACAGGGGTGTCGATACTGAAGCTTTCTTT.

The chain links TRBV7-8 to TRBJ1-2; 8 bases fit TRBD1. This CDR3 has 15 residues. V shed 3 bases and J 6 bases; nucleotides not matched to a gene: 9. The germline CDR1 and CDR2 sequences are SGHVS and FQNEAQ. The CDR3 region has the DNA TGTGCCAGCAGCTTTCGCCGAGGACAGGGAGATGGCTACACCTTC. As protein: CASSFRRGQGDGYTF.

The rearrangement links TRBV28 to TRBJ1-6, with no clear D. The CDR3 has 15 residues. Germline V gene data show CDR1 as MDHEN and CDR2 as SYDVKM. Trimming removed 5 bases at V and 3 bases at J, with 11 bases between. DNA for the CDR3: TGTGCCAGCAGTCCCTACTACCTCTATAATTCACCCCTCCACTTT. Amino acids: CASSPYYLYNSPLHF.

The chain is built from TRBV3-1 (or the pseudogene TRBV3-2) and TRBJ2-7, with D possibly being TRBD1 (7 bases). Germline values: CDR1 LGHDT, CDR2 YNNKEL (reference sequence). Trimming cost V 4 bases and J 5 bases, with 21 bases left between them. The CDR3 is 16 amino acids. CDR3 in amino acids: CASSLTIRGALDEQYF. CDR3 nucleotide sequence: TGTGCCAGCAGCCTCACGATCAGGGGGGCGCTAGACGAGCAGTACTTC.

The chain carries TRBV25-1 and TRBJ1-2, with TRBD1 identical over 8 bases. The germline V gene has CDR1 MGHDK and CDR2 SYGVNS. The CDR3 spans 16 residues. After removal of 0 bases from V and 6 bases from J, the junction contained 9 bases not matched to a gene. The CDR3 DNA reads TGTGCCAGCAGTGAATATGCGGAAACAGGGGGTCATGGCTACACCTTC. Its translation is CASSEYAETGGHGYTF.

The J gene is TRBJ2-5, the V gene TRBV28; 8 nucleotides match TRBD1. There are 15 residues in the CDR3. From germline, CDR1 is MDHEN and CDR2 SYDVKM. V was pared by 2 bases and J by 1 base, with 3 bases of the junction left unmatched. The DNA for the CDR3 is TGTGCCAGCAGTTTACCTGGACAGGGCCAAGAGACCCAGTACTTC. Translation gives CASSLPGQGQETQYF.

This clone was observed once. This chain connects TRBV28 to TRBJ1-1, with D unresolved. The CDR3 loop spans 11 amino acids. The germline gives CDR1 MDHEN, CDR2 SYDVKM. V gave up 6 bases and J gave up 2 bases, with 4 bases separating them. The CDR3: CASRANTEAFF. CDR3 nucleotide sequence: TGTGCCAGCAGGGCAAACACTGAAGCTTTCTTT.

The V call is TRBV6-2 or TRBV6-3, the J call TRBJ2-7; D is uncertain. Germline assignment: CDR1 MNHEY and CDR2 SVGEGT. Trimming took off 2 bases at V and 10 bases at J, with 12 bases between the two ends. This CDR3 comprises 12 residues. CDR3 DNA sequence: TGTGCCAGCAGTTACGCGGCAGACCTACAGTACTTC. Translated, it gives CASSYAADLQYF.

The chain uses TRBV7-6 and TRBJ1-5, with D maybe TRBD1 (6 bases). Trimming cost V 4 bases and J 6 bases, with 16 bases left between them. CDR1 SGHVS and CDR2 FNYEAQ come from the germline V gene. This CDR3 is 15 amino acids long. The CDR3 is CASSSQGQGFQPQHF. CDR3 sequence (DNA): TGTGCCAGCAGCTCCCAGGGCCAGGGGTTTCAGCCCCAGCATTTT.

The gene calls are TRBV5-1 and TRBJ2-7; D possibly corresponds to TRBD1 (6 bases). V was trimmed by 0 bases and J by 9 bases, leaving 10 bases between them. The CDR3 runs to 12 residues. Germline CDR1 and CDR2: SGHRS and YFSETQ. CDR3 in amino acids: CASSLGQAGQYF. In DNA, the CDR3 is TGCGCCAGCAGCTTGGGACAGGCGGGGCAGTACTTC.

The chain links TRBV5-4 to TRBJ2-6; tentatively, D is TRBD2 (7 bases). The germline V gene encodes CDR1 SGHNT and CDR2 YYREEE (reference sequence). The CDR3 totals 18 residues. Trimming cost V 3 bases and J 4 bases, with 20 bases left between them. The DNA of the CDR3 is TGTGCCAGCAGCTGGGGGGGGGCGCGGGGCCAAGGGGCCAACGTCCTGACTTTC. Translation gives CASSWGGARGQGANVLTF.

This clone was picked up a small number of times. The chain carries TRBV5-5 and TRBJ2-5; 7 positions match TRBD2. The V gene end was trimmed by 6 bases and the J gene end by 2 bases; junction bases not matched to a gene: 10. Germline V gene data show CDR1 as SGHKS and CDR2 as YYEKEE (reference sequence). The CDR3 contains 15 residues. CDR3 sequence: CASTPPSGTQETQYF. CDR3 nucleotide sequence: TGTGCCAGCACGCCTCCTAGCGGAACTCAAGAGACCCAGTACTTC.

For this clone: Other DNA sequences from this sample encode an identical CDR3 as well. The gene calls are TRBV5-1 and TRBJ2-3; TRBD2 aligns across 10 bases. Germline loops: CDR1 SGHRS, CDR2 YFSETQ. The V segment lost 4 bases and the J segment 3 bases; nucleotides outside the gene matches: 5. The CDR3 length is 15 residues. CDR3 nucleotides: TGCGCCAGCAGCAGAGCGGGGGGGCCGACAGATACGCAGTATTTT. This sequence encodes CASSRAGGPTDTQYF.

The chain links TRBV5-1 to TRBJ1-4; 7 positions agree with TRBD1. Germline CDR1 reads SGHRS; CDR2 reads YFSETQ. V was pared by 1 base and J by 8 bases, with 8 bases of the junction left unmatched. The length of the CDR3 is 15 residues. In nucleotides, the CDR3 is TGCGCCAGCAGCTTGTTTGGCAGGGGGGACGAAAAACTGTTTTTT. It encodes CASSLFGRGDEKLFF.

The V and J genes are TRBV5-1 and TRBJ1-1; 7 bases agree with TRBD1. CDR1 SGHRS and CDR2 YFSETQ come from the germline V gene. There are 16 residues in the CDR3. The ends lost 2 bases at V and 1 base at J; junction bases unmatched: 8. The CDR3, as DNA: TGCGCCAGCAGCTTTGGACTGGGACAGAGGAACACTGAAGCTTTCTTT. The encoded protein is CASSFGLGQRNTEAFF.

The genes are TRBV3-1 (or the pseudogene TRBV3-2) and TRBJ2-3; 7 bases fit TRBD1. This CDR3 comprises 16 residues. Germline assignment: CDR1 LGHDT and CDR2 YNNKEL (reference sequence). The ends lost 1 base at V and 4 bases at J; junction bases unmatched: 8. The CDR3 region has the DNA TGTGCCAGCAGCCAAGTGTTGGCAGGGGGTTCAGATACGCAGTATTTT. Translation gives CASSQVLAGGSDTQYF.

This chain joins TRBV11-2 and TRBJ2-1; 8 bases are a match to TRBD2. The V gene end was trimmed by 5 bases and the J gene end by 0 bases; junction bases not matched to a gene: 12. Germline assignment: CDR1 SGHAT and CDR2 FQNNGV. The CDR3 has 18 residues. The CDR3 bases are TGTGCCAGCAGCCTACGCTATTCGCTAGCGGGCTCCTACAATGAGCAGTTCTTC. Encoded protein: CASSLRYSLAGSYNEQFF.

This clone appeared a single time. The rearrangement uses TRBV27 and TRBJ1-5, with D unresolved. With 4 bases removed from V and 4 bases from J, the gap between germline ends came to 26 bases. CDR1 and CDR2 from the germline V gene are MNHEY and SMNVEV (reference sequence). The CDR3 consists of 19 residues. The CDR3 protein is CASSSRPLRTSQINQPQHF. CDR3 sequence (DNA): TGTGCCAGCAGTTCCCGTCCGCTGCGGACTTCCCAGATTAATCAGCCCCAGCATTTT.

CDR3 region: CASSPGQHNEQFF. The CDR3 bases are TGTGCCAGCAGTCCAGGACAGCACAATGAGCAGTTCTTC. V gene TRBV3-1 (or the pseudogene TRBV3-2) combines with J gene TRBJ2-1; D might be TRBD1 (6 bases). V dropped 6 bases and J dropped 5 bases, with 11 bases sitting between them. Germline V lookup: CDR1 LGHDT, CDR2 YNNKEL (reference sequence). The CDR3 sequence is 13 residues long.

The genes are TRBV28 and TRBJ1-1; 7 bases agree with TRBD1. With 4 bases clipped from V and 4 bases from J, the junction kept 9 bases outside the gene matches. The CDR3 runs to 15 residues. Germline values: CDR1 MDHEN, CDR2 SYDVKM. In DNA, the CDR3 is TGTGCCAGCAGTTATGGGGGGCCAGGGGGCACTGAAGCTTTCTTT. Translated: CASSYGGPGGTEAFF. Full variable domain (missing parts from reference TRBV28 and TRBJ1-1): DVKVTQSSRYLVKRTGEKVFLECVQDMDHENMFWYRQDPGLGLRLIYFSYDVKMKEKGDIPEGYSVSREKKERFSLILESASTNQTSMYLCASSYGGPGGTEAFFGQGTRLTVV.

The chain carries TRBV11-2 and TRBJ2-5; 11 bases agree with TRBD2. The CDR3 has 14 amino acids. With V trimmed by 5 bases and J by 4 bases, 3 bases remained unmatched. Per the germline V gene, CDR1 is SGHAT and CDR2 is FQNNGV. The DNA for the CDR3 is TGTGCCAGCAGCCCTGGGACTAGCGGAGAGACCCAGTACTTC. Translating it yields CASSPGTSGETQYF.

The gene calls are TRBV2 and TRBJ2-5; maybe TRBD2 (6 bases). The CDR3 is 15 amino acids. The germline CDR1 and CDR2 sequences are SNHLY and FYNNEI. V was trimmed by 6 bases and J by 1 base, leaving 15 bases between them. The CDR3 reads CASRKPGTPQETQYF. The CDR3 nucleotides are TGTGCCAGCAGAAAACCGGGGACTCCCCAAGAGACCCAGTACTTC.